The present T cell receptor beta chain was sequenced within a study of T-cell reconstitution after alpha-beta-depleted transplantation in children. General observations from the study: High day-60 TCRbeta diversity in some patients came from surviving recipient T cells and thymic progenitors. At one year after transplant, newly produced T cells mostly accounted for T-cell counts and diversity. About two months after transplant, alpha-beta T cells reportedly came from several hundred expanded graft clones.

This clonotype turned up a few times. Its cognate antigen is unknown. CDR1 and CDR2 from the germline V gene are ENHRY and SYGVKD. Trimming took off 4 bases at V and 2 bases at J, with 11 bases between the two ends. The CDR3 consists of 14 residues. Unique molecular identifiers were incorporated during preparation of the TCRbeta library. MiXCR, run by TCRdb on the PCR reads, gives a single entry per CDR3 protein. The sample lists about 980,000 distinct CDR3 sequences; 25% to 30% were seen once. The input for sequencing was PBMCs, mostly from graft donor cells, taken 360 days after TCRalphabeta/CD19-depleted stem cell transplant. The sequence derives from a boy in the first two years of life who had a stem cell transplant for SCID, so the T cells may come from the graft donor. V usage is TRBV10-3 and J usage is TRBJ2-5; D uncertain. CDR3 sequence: CAISGGPSQETQYF. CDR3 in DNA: TGTGCCATCAGTGGTGGACCGAGTCAAGAGACCCAGTACTTC.